The 18 T cell receptor beta chains given below trace back to one sample, sequenced in a study of T cells in Graves' hyperthyroidism and ophthalmopathy. Amplification targeted TCR beta CDR3 regions from RNA transcripts. Carried out on the TCR CDR3, a first-round RT-PCR used the HTBI primer set. MiXCR, run by TCRdb on the multiplex PCR reads, gives a single entry per CDR3 protein. The sample includes 500,000 to 600,000 distinct CDR3 sequences, 46% of them seen just once. The sequenced sample consisted of peripheral blood or thyroid tissue (not recorded which). The receptors were gathered from an adult woman with Graves' disease, either hyperthyroidism or ophthalmopathy (not recorded which).

The CDR3 reads CASSGTGIGPQHF. CDR3 DNA sequence: TGTGCCAGCAGTGGGACAGGCATTGGCCCCCAGCATTTT. The chain combines TRBV2 with TRBJ1-5, with 7 positions matching TRBD1. CDR1 is SNHLY and CDR2 is FYNNEI in the germline V gene. The CDR3 loop spans 13 amino acids. V gave up 4 bases and J gave up 10 bases; unmatched junction bases: 7.

This chain links TRBV7-9 with TRBJ1-6, with 9 nucleotides matching TRBD1. Germline CDR1 and CDR2: SEHNR and FQNEAQ (reference sequence). The CDR3 length is 15 residues. J was trimmed by 7 bases and V by 3 bases; bases with no gene match: 4. The CDR3: CASSLGTGKNSPLHF. The CDR3 coding sequence is TGTGCCAGCAGCTTGGGGACAGGGAAAAATTCACCCCTCCACTTT.

This chain links TRBV7-9 with TRBJ2-2, with D hard to call. This CDR3 spans 13 amino acids. From germline, CDR1 is SEHNR and CDR2 FQNEAQ (reference sequence). V dropped 5 bases and J dropped 6 bases, with 10 bases sitting between them. CDR3 region: CASSQRTAGELFF. CDR3 sequence (DNA): TGTGCCAGCAGCCAACGGACCGCCGGGGAGCTGTTTTTT.

In regard to this clonotype: The junction departs from germline at one end; a sequencing error may be responsible. The gene calls are TRBV19 and TRBJ1-5; unclear D gene. In germline, CDR1 is LNHDA, CDR2 SQIVND (reference sequence). CDR3 length equals 14 residues. CDR3 nucleotide sequence: TGTGCCAGTAGTATCGGGATACGGGTCACCGGGAGCTGTTTT. Translated, it gives CASSIGIRVTGSCF.

The J gene is TRBJ2-6, the V gene TRBV20-1; possible D gene TRBD1, 5 bases. Trimming took 0 bases from V and 1 from J, leaving 13 bases between them. The germline V gene has CDR1 DFQATT and CDR2 SNEGSKA (reference sequence). The CDR3 extends over 17 amino acids. Here the CDR3 DNA reads TGCAGTGCTAGAGACAGGGTTGGGCTATCTGGGGCCAACGTCCTGACTTTC. Its protein product is CSARDRVGLSGANVLTF.

The chain links TRBV29-1 to TRBJ1-1; D gene uncertain. Per the germline V gene, CDR1 is SQVTM and CDR2 is ANQGSEA. Trimming removed 4 bases at V and 1 base at J, with 7 bases between. CDR3 length equals 12 residues. The CDR3 DNA reads TGCAGCGTTGCGGGAGAGAACACTGAAGCTTTCTTT. Translation gives CSVAGENTEAFF.

J is TRBJ2-7 and V is TRBV29-1; possibly TRBD1 for D (6 bases). Trimming left V 5 bases short and J 3 bases short, with 14 bases between. The germline gives CDR1 SQVTM, CDR2 ANQGSEA. The CDR3 runs 13 residues. The CDR3 region has the DNA TGCAGCGTTCTCAGGGGAACTGACTACGAGCAGTACTTC. Amino acids: CSVLRGTDYEQYF.

V gene TRBV29-1 combines with J gene TRBJ1-3, with D perhaps matching TRBD1 (5 bases). The CDR3 consists of 14 residues. CDR1 is SQVTM, CDR2 ANQGSEA, per germline. The CDR3 here is CSAPVGGAGNTIYF. The CDR3 DNA sequence: TGCAGTGCCCCCGTCGGGGGTGCAGGAAACACCATATATTTT.

Many counts were recorded for this clonotype. This chain links TRBV2 with TRBJ1-5; unclear D gene. The CDR3 is 13 residues long. The V end lost 4 bases, the J end lost 4 bases, and 8 bases lay between the germline ends. CDR1 is SNHLY, CDR2 FYNNEI, per germline. The CDR3 loop reads CASSGRSNQPQHF. CDR3 sequence (DNA): TGTGCCAGCAGTGGAAGGAGTAATCAGCCCCAGCATTTT.

The rearrangement joins TRBV4-1 to TRBJ2-2, with a tentative D call TRBD1 (6 bases). Germline-derived CDR1 and CDR2 are MGHRA and YSYEKL. The CDR3 extends over 13 amino acids. V was cut by 2 bases and J by 9 bases, with 10 bases left in between. The CDR3 coding sequence is TGCGCCAGCAGCCAACTCGGGACAAGGGAGCTGTTTTTT. This translates into CASSQLGTRELFF.

There are a few counts of this clonotype. The rearrangement joins TRBV10-3 to TRBJ2-7; TRBD1 or TRBD2 may be the D gene (5 bases each). Germline V lookup: CDR1 ENHRY, CDR2 SYGVKD. Trimming removed 4 bases from V and 4 bases from J, with 8 bases in between. The CDR3 has 12 amino acids. CDR3 region: CAISGGAYEQYF. For the CDR3, the DNA is TGTGCCATCAGTGGAGGGGCATACGAGCAGTACTTC.

This clonotype has a handful of counts. The chain couples TRBV5-5 to TRBJ1-1; weak D call: TRBD1 (5 bases). Germline CDR1 and CDR2: SGHKS and YYEKEE (reference sequence). CDR3 size: 14 residues. V lost 0 bases and J 5 bases, leaving 11 bases between the germline ends. The CDR3 here is CASSLEIGVTEAFF. The CDR3 DNA follows: TGTGCCAGCAGCTTGGAAATAGGGGTTACTGAAGCTTTCTTT.

V is TRBV7-8 and J is TRBJ1-6; 11 nucleotides line up with TRBD1. Germline-derived CDR1 and CDR2 are SGHVS and FQNEAQ. V lost 5 bases, J lost 10 bases, and 7 bases stayed unmatched. This CDR3 has 15 residues. The CDR3 sequence is CASSAQGQGVSPLHF. The CDR3 nucleotides are TGTGCCAGCAGCGCACAGGGACAGGGGGTATCACCCCTCCACTTT.

This clonotype was observed at least ten times. J is TRBJ2-2 and V is TRBV2; 7 bases are shared with TRBD2. Germline-derived CDR1 and CDR2 are SNHLY and FYNNEI. CDR3 length equals 14 residues. V shed 7 bases and J 4 bases; nucleotides not matched to a gene: 6. CDR3 bases: TGTGCCAGCACGGGACTATTAGCCACCGGGGAGCTGTTTTTT. The encoded protein is CASTGLLATGELFF.

This clonotype has a handful of counts. The V gene is TRBV7-9, the J gene TRBJ2-7; D is unresolved. Germline assignment: CDR1 SEHNR and CDR2 FQNEAQ (reference sequence). Trimming took off 5 bases at V and 9 bases at J, with 17 bases between the two ends. The length of the CDR3 is 13 residues. The CDR3 protein is CASSGNYHRGQYF. The CDR3 DNA sequence: TGTGCCAGCAGCGGGAACTATCACCGCGGGCAGTACTTC.

This chain joins TRBV20-1 and TRBJ1-5; D ambiguous. The CDR3 runs to 10 residues. V lost 6 bases, J lost 5 bases, and 5 bases lay in between. Looked up from germline, CDR1 is DFQATT and CDR2 is SNEGSKA (reference sequence). CDR3 loop: CSAADQPQHF. The CDR3 DNA follows: TGCAGTGCAGCAGATCAGCCCCAGCATTTT.

This sequence joins TRBV24-1 and TRBJ2-5; D ambiguous. V was pared by 1 base and J by 1 base, with 6 bases between. This CDR3 spans 14 amino acids. Germline V gene sequence: CDR1 KGHDR, CDR2 SFDVKD. CDR3 residues: CATSDLGAQETQYF. For the CDR3, the DNA is TGTGCCACCAGTGATTTAGGAGCCCAAGAGACCCAGTACTTC.

This chain joins TRBV7-2 and TRBJ2-7; weak D call: TRBD1 (5 bases). This CDR3 region has 14 residues. Germline assignment: CDR1 SGHTA and CDR2 FQGNSA. V was shortened by 5 bases and J by 6 bases, with 17 bases between the two germline ends. This CDR3 reads CASSHPTVSAEQYF. For the CDR3, the DNA is TGTGCCAGCAGCCACCCGACAGTCTCTGCCGAGCAGTACTTC.